The 15 T cell receptor beta chains reported below all come from one sample, sequenced in a study of esophageal squamous cell carcinoma under preoperative chemotherapy. Time point reported: before preoperative PTX-NDP chemotherapy. TCRdb used MiXCR to reprocess the PCR reads, holding one entry per CDR3 protein. The repertoire holds approximately 12,000 distinct CDR3 sequences, with 45% to 60% as singletons. This sample was gathered from a patient given preoperative chemotherapy. These receptor sequences come from a human donor with esophageal squamous cell carcinoma. The donor label of this sample is uncertain.

This clonotype has just a few counts. A read error may produce the germline difference seen at one junction end. The J gene is TRBJ2-2, the V gene TRBV6-1, with 8 positions matching TRBD1. CDR1 is MNHNS, CDR2 SASEGT, per germline. This CDR3 comprises 14 residues. CDR3 DNA sequence: TGTGCCAGCAGTGAGGCAGGGGGCACCGGGGAGCAGTTTTTT. Amino acids: CASSEAGGTGEQFF.

On this clonotype: The junction does not match germline at one end; this may be a read error. V gene TRBV6-1 combines with J gene TRBJ2-3; tentative D call: TRBD1 (5 bases). The CDR3 has 15 residues. Germline V gene data show CDR1 as MNHNS and CDR2 as SASEGT. DNA for the CDR3: TGTGCCAGGGGGCTGGCGAGCCGTGACCCAGAGACCCAGTATTTC. Its translation: CARGLASRDPETQYF.

By share, this clonotype counts as large (0.1 to 1%). CDR3: CASSTRQGGYEQYF. The CDR3 nucleotides read TGTGCCAGCAGCACCCGACAGGGGGGGTACGAGCAGTACTTC. The rearrangement links TRBV7-6 to TRBJ2-1, with 9 nucleotides matching TRBD1. Near its end, the DNA agrees better with TRBJ2-7, so the J call may be wrong. The germline V gene has CDR1 SGHVS and CDR2 FNYEAQ. CDR3 size: 14 residues.

V usage is TRBV6-1 and J usage is TRBJ2-3; D is possibly TRBD2 (5 bases). Germline lookup yields CDR1 MNHNS and CDR2 SASEGT. Trimming removed 4 bases at V and 3 bases at J, with 14 bases between. The CDR3 sequence is 15 residues long. Here the CDR3 DNA reads TGTGCCAGCAGTGGGTTGGAGGCCGAAACAGATACGCAGTATTTT. Its translation: CASSGLEAETDTQYF.

Remarks on this clonotype: Lacking the conserved final phenylalanine or tryptophan, this CDR3 likely reflects a read error. The V call is TRBV10-2, the J call TRBJ2-1; 7 bases are shared with TRBD2. Gene TRBJ2-7 matches the end of the DNA better, so the J call may be wrong. CDR1 is WSHSY and CDR2 is SAAADI in the germline V gene. This CDR3 region has 17 residues. CDR3 in amino acids: CASSESKSGPSGYEQYI. In DNA, the CDR3 is TGCGCCAGCAGTGAGTCGAAGTCAGGTCCTAGCGGCTACGAGCAGTACATC.

This clonotype was recorded at least ten times. The chain is built from TRBV6-5 and TRBJ2-7, with 7 bases aligning to TRBD1. Trimming took 4 bases from V and 0 from J; bases not matched to a gene: 6. CDR1 and CDR2 (germline): MNHEY, SVGAGI. The CDR3 sequence is 15 residues long. The CDR3 bases are TGTGCCAGCAGTTTTACCGACAGGGCCTCCTACGAGCAGTACTTC. It yields the protein CASSFTDRASYEQYF.

The chain has TRBV7-2 and TRBJ2-2; D uncertain. The germline CDR1 and CDR2 sequences are SGHTA and FQGNSA. There are 13 residues in the CDR3. V lost 0 bases to trimming and J lost 6 bases, with 5 bases between them. The CDR3 region has the DNA TGTGCCAGCAGCTTAGCGCCTGCCGGGGAGCTGTTTTTT. It encodes CASSLAPAGELFF.

By sample share, this clonotype is large. The chain combines TRBV12-3 or TRBV12-4 with TRBJ2-1; 7 positions match TRBD2. The CDR3 has 15 residues. V gave up 4 bases and J gave up 0 bases; unmatched junction bases: 3. CDR3 protein: CASSSSSGSYNEQFF. In nucleotides, the CDR3 is TGTGCCAGCAGTTCATCTAGCGGCTCCTACAATGAGCAGTTCTTC.

The CDR3 DNA reads TGCGCCAGCAGAGGCCCCAAGGGACAGGTCTACGAGCAGTACTTC. Amino acids: CASRGPKGQVYEQYF. The chain carries TRBV10-1 and TRBJ2-5; 8 bases line up with TRBD1. The J call is doubtful: the DNA matches TRBJ2-7 better. The CDR3 length is 15 residues. Germline V gene data show CDR1 as WNHNN and CDR2 as SYGVQD (reference sequence).

This clonotype was seen at least ten times. Just one base apart from a much larger clone, this may be a read error. The chain links TRBV27 to TRBJ2-1, with D maybe TRBD2 (5 bases). CDR3 length equals 14 residues. Deletions cut 1 base from V and 10 bases from J, with 14 bases between. Germline V gives CDR1 MNHEY, CDR2 SMNVEV (reference sequence). The CDR3 is CASSLLGSSYEQFF. CDR3 bases: TGTGCCAGCAGTTTATTGGGGAGCTCCTACGAGCAGTTCTTC.

This clonotype was seen a few times. The chain is built from TRBV6-1 and TRBJ2-5; D remains unclear. The CDR3 sequence is 16 residues long. The V end was cut by 2 bases, the J end by 0 bases, with 13 bases between. Germline V gene lookup returns CDR1 MNHNS and CDR2 SASEGT. The CDR3, as DNA: TGTGCCAGCAGTGAATTTTGGGGAAGCTACCAAGAGACCCAGTACTTC. Translating gives CASSEFWGSYQETQYF.

In this sample, this clonotype turned up a few times. The J gene is TRBJ2-1, the V gene TRBV25-1; 11 bases are a match to TRBD2. The germline V gene has CDR1 MGHDK and CDR2 SYGVNS. The CDR3 loop spans 24 amino acids. J was trimmed by 6 bases and V by 4 bases; bases with no gene match: 32. CDR3 loop: CASSVSGTSGAVSGRAFYRNEQFF. The CDR3 DNA is TGTGCCAGCAGTGTGTCCGGGACCTCGGGAGCGGTTAGCGGGAGGGCCTTTTACCGCAATGAGCAGTTCTTC.

Note on this clonotype: A junction boundary mismatches the germline segment, possibly from a read error. This chain connects TRBV10-3 to TRBJ2-1; 7 bases line up with TRBD2. CDR1 and CDR2 from the germline V gene are ENHRY and SYGVKD. This CDR3 region has 15 residues. CDR3 sequence (DNA): TGTGGCACGGGGTCTGGCGGGAGTGATCCAGAGACCCAGTATTTC. Translated: CGTGSGGSDPETQYF.

This clonotype was recorded many times. This sequence joins TRBV7-9 and TRBJ2-1; no definite D call. Trimming pared 6 bases from V and 10 bases from J, leaving 13 bases between. CDR3 length equals 12 residues. The germline gives CDR1 SEHNR, CDR2 FQNEAQ (reference sequence). DNA for the CDR3: TGTGCCAGCAGGTCAAGCTCCTACGAGCAGTTCTTC. This gives the protein CASRSSSYEQFF.

Note on this clonotype: One end of the junction is discordant with germline, which a read error may explain. The chain uses TRBV6-1 and TRBJ2-2; D not resolved. The end of the DNA is better explained by TRBJ2-3, so the J call may be wrong. The CDR3 is made up of 15 amino acids. Germline-derived CDR1 and CDR2 are MNHNS and SASEGT. The CDR3 region is CARSHQHVSTDTQYF. The DNA for the CDR3 is TGTGCCAGGAGCCACCAGCATGTGAGCACCGATACGCAGTATTTT.